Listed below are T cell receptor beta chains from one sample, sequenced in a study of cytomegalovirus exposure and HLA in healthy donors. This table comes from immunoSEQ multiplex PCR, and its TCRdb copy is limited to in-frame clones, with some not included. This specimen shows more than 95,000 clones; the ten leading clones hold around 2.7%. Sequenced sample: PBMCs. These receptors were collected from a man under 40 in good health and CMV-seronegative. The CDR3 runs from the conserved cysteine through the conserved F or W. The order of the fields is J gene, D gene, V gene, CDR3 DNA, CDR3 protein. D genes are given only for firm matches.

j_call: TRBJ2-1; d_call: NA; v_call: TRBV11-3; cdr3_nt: TGTGCCAGCAGTCCCAGGGGGACTCGTAGGAATGAGCAGTTCTTC; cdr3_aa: CASSPRGTRRNEQFF
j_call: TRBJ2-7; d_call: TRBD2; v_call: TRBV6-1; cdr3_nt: TGTGCCAGCACCGTGGGGGGGGACGCCTCCTACGAGCAGTACTTC; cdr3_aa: CASTVGGDASYEQYF
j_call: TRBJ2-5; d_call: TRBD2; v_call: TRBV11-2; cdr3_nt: TGTGCCAGCAGCTTAGACCTCCGGGGGGAGCAGTACTTC; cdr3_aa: CASSLDLRGEQYF
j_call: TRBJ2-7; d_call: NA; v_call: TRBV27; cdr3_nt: TGTGCCAGCAGTTTAGGAGGGCCCTACTCCTACGAGCAGTACTTC; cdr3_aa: CASSLGGPYSYEQYF
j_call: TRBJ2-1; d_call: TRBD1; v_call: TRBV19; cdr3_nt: TGTGCCAGCCATTCGGGACAGGCCTACAATGAGCAGTTCTTC; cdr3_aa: CASHSGQAYNEQFF
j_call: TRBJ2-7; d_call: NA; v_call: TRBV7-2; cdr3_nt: TGTGCCAGCAGCTTATCCCAACGGTACGAGCAGTACTTC; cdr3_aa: CASSLSQRYEQYF
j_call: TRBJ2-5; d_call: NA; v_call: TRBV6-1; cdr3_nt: TGTGCCAGCAGTGTCGGCACCGGGGAGACCCAGTACTTC; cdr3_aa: CASSVGTGETQYF
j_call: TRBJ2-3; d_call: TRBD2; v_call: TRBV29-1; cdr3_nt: TGCAGCGTTTCTAGCGGCCCTGATACGCAGTATTTT; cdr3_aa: CSVSSGPDTQYF
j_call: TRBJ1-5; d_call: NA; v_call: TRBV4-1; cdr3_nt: TGCGCCAGCAGCCACAGGAAGGGGTCAGATCAGCCCCAGCATTTT; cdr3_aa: CASSHRKGSDQPQHF
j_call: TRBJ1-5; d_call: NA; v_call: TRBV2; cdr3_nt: TGTGCCAGCACTACCTCAGGGCGGTCCGCACAGCCCCAGCATTTT; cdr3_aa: CASTTSGRSAQPQHF
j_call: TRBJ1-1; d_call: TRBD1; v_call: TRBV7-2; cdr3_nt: TGTGCCAGCAGCGCCAGACAGGGAGGCACTGAAGCTTTCTTT; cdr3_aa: CASSARQGGTEAFF
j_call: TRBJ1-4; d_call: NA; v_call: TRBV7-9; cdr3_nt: TGTGCCAGCAGCCCTCCGGACATTGAAAAACTGTTTTTT; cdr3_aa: CASSPPDIEKLFF
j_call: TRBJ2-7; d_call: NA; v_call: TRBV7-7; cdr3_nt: TGTGCCAGCAGCTTAGATCAGGGATCCTACGAGCAGTACTTC; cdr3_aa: CASSLDQGSYEQYF
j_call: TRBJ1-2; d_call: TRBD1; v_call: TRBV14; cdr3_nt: TGTGCCAGCAGCCAAGAGGCCAGGGGGCCGTCTGGCTACACCTTC; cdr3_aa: CASSQEARGPSGYTF
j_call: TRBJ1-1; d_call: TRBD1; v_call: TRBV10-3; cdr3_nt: TGTGCCATCAGTTCGACAGGGCAGAACACTGAAGCTTTCTTT; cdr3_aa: CAISSTGQNTEAFF
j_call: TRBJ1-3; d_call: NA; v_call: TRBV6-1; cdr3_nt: TGTGCCACACAGGGTGGAAACACCATATATTTT; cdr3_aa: CATQGGNTIYF
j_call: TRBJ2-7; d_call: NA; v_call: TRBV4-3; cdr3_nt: TGCGCCAGCAGCCAAGATAACAGGGACCACGAGCAGTACTTC; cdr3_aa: CASSQDNRDHEQYF
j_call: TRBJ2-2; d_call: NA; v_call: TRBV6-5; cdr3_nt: TGTGCCAGCAGTTACTGGGCGTCTACCGGGGAGCTGTTTTTT; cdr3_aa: CASSYWASTGELFF
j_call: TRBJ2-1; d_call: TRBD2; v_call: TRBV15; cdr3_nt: TGTGCCACCAGCAGAGCCAGGCTAGCGGGGGGGTTCCCCGCTGGGCGCAATGAGCAGTTCTTC; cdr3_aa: CATSRARLAGGFPAGRNEQFF
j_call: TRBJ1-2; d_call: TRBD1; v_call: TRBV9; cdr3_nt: TGTGCCAGCAGCGTGAACCCAGGGGGCGCGTTCTATGGCTACACCTTC; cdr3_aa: CASSVNPGGAFYGYTF
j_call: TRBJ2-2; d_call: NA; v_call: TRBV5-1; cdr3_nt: TGCGCCAGCACCGAGCTAACGGGAGCTGAGGCCGGGGAGCTGTTTTTT; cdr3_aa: CASTELTGAEAGELFF
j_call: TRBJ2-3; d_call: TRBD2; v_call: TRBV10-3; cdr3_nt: TGTGCCACCACTTCAGGACTAGCGGGGACAGATGGATTTTATTTT; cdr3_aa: CATTSGLAGTDGFYF
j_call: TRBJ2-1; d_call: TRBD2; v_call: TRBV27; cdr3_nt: TGTGCCAGCAGTCCCCAATCGGGACTAGCGGGAAGGAATGAGCAGTTCTTC; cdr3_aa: CASSPQSGLAGRNEQFF
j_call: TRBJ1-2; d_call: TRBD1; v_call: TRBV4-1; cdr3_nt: TGCGCCAGCAGCCAAGGACAGGGAAGCTATGGCTACACCTTC; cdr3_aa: CASSQGQGSYGYTF
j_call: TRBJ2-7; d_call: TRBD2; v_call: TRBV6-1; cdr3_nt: TGTGCCAGCAGCCCTAGCGGCTACGAGCAGTACTTC; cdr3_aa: CASSPSGYEQYF
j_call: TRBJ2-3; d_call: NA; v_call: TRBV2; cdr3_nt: TGTGCCAGCAGTCCCCGGTACCTAGATACGCAGTATTTT; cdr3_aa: CASSPRYLDTQYF
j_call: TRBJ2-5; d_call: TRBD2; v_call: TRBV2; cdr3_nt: TGTGCCACCGCGCCGGGAGGGGGGGAGACCCAGTACTTC; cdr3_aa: CATAPGGGETQYF
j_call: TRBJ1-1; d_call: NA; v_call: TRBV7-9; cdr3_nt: TGTGCCAGCAGCTGGTACGAGGGAGAAGCTTTCTTT; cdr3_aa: CASSWYEGEAFF
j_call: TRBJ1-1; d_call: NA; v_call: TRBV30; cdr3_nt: TGTGCCTGGAACGACGGGGGGAACACTGAAGCTTTCTTT; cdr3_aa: CAWNDGGNTEAFF
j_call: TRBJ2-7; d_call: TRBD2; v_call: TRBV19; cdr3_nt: TGTGCCAGTAGTATTCAGGGGACTAGCGGGACTCCCTACGAGCAGTACTTC; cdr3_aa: CASSIQGTSGTPYEQYF
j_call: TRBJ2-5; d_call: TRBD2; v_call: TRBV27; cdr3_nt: TGTGCCAGCAGGCCCCTAGCGGGGGAACAAGAGACCCAGTACTTC; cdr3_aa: CASRPLAGEQETQYF
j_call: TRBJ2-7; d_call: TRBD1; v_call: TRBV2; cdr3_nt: TGTGCCAGCAGAACAGGGGTAAGGTATTACGAGCAGTACTTC; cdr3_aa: CASRTGVRYYEQYF
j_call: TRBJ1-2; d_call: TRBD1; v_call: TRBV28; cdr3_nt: TGTGCCAGCAGTCGTAAGAGCCGGGACAGGGTCTTGGTGAACTATGGCTACACCTTC; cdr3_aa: CASSRKSRDRVLVNYGYTF
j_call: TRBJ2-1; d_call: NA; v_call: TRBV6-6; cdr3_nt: TGTGCCAGCAGTTCAATTGACAGGAGCTCGTGGGAGCAGTTCTTC; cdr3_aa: CASSSIDRSSWEQFF
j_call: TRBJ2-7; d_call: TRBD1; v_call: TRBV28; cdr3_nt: TGTGCCAGCAATGACAGGGCGTACGAGCAGTACTTC; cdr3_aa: CASNDRAYEQYF
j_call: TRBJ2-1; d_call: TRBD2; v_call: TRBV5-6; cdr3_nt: TGTGCCAGCAGCTCGGGACTAGCGGACAATGAGCAGTTCTTC; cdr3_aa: CASSSGLADNEQFF
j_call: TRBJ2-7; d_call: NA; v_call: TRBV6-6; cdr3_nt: TGTGCCAGCAGTTACTCGTCGGGGAACGAGCAGTACTTC; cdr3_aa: CASSYSSGNEQYF
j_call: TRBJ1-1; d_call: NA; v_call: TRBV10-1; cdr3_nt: TGCGCCACCCCCCCGGGTGGGCAGGGGTATGCGTCGACTGAAGCTTTCTTT; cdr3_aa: CATPPGGQGYASTEAFF
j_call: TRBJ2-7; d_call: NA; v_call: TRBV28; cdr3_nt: TGTGCCAGCAGTTTTAGCAGATACGAGCAGTACTTC; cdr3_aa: CASSFSRYEQYF
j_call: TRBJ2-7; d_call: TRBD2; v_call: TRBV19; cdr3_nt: TGTGCCAGTAGTATCCCTGGGGGGGCCTACGAGCAGTACTTC; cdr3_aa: CASSIPGGAYEQYF
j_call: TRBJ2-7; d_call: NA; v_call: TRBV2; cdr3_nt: TGTGCCAGCAGAGTGGACAGGGCGGGGGAAGAGCAGTACTTC; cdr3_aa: CASRVDRAGEEQYF
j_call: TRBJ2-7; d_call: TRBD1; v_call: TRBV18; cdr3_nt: TGTGCCAGCTCAGAGGACAGGCCCTTAGCATACGAGCAGTACTTC; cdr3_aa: CASSEDRPLAYEQYF
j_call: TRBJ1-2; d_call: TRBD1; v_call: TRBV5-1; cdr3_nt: TGCGCCAGCAGCTTGGAAACAGGGGGCGGAAGCTACACCTTC; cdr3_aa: CASSLETGGGSYTF
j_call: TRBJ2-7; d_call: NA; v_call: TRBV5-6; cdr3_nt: TGTGCCAGCAGCTTTCGTGCCGTCGGGGTTATCTCCTACGAGCAGTACTTC; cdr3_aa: CASSFRAVGVISYEQYF
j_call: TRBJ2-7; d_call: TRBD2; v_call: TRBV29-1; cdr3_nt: TGCAGCGTCCTGACTAGCGGCGAGCAGTACTTC; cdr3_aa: CSVLTSGEQYF
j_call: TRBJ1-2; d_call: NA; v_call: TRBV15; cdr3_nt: TGTGCCACCAGCAGAGATCAGACAGTGGATGGCTACACCTTC; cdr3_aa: CATSRDQTVDGYTF
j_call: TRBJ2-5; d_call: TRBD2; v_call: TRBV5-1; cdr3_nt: TGCGCCAGCAGCTTGGGGGGGACTAACCAAGAGACCCAGTACTTC; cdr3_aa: CASSLGGTNQETQYF
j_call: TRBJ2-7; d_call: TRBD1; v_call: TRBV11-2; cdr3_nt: TGTGCCAGCAGCCCCGGGACAGGATCCTACGAGCAGTACTTC; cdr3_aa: CASSPGTGSYEQYF